This entry lists 7 T cell receptor beta chains sequenced from one sample in a study of T-cell memory formation after mild COVID-19. TCRdb used MiXCR to reprocess the 5' RACE reads, holding one entry per CDR3 protein. Here the sample spans about 210,000 distinct CDR3 sequences, 25% to 35% being singletons. The specimen sequenced was PBMCs or a T cell subset sorted from them (not recorded which). These receptors were obtained from an adult woman who had mild COVID-19 (a few samples of this study predate the infection). Cell type and time point are not known.

The chain combines TRBV7-2 with TRBJ2-1; the match to TRBD1 covers 8 bases. With 3 bases clipped from V and 2 bases from J, the junction kept 3 bases outside the gene matches. The CDR3 covers 15 residues. CDR1 and CDR2 (germline): SGHTA, FQGNSA. The CDR3 DNA reads TGTGCCAGCAGCTTGGACAGGGTCGCCTACAATGAGCAGTTCTTC. This codes for CASSLDRVAYNEQFF.

This rearrangement joins TRBV12-3 or TRBV12-4 to TRBJ2-7, with unresolved D. This CDR3 has 14 amino acids. With 1 base removed from V and 3 bases from J, the gap between germline ends came to 10 bases. CDR3 bases: TGTGCCAGCAGTTTAGACCCCCTCTTCTACGAGCAGTACTTC. It translates to CASSLDPLFYEQYF.

The table lists this clonotype with a few counts. This rearrangement joins TRBV18 to TRBJ1-1, with D maybe TRBD1 (5 bases). Trimming took 0 bases from V and 4 from J, leaving 9 bases between them. Germline V gene data show CDR1 as KGHSH and CDR2 as LQKENI. The CDR3 has 14 amino acids. The CDR3 loop reads CASSPPAGLTEAFF. CDR3 coding DNA: TGTGCCAGCTCACCACCGGCAGGGCTCACTGAAGCTTTCTTT.

This clonotype turned up a few times. The V gene is TRBV5-6, the J gene TRBJ2-7; a possible D gene is TRBD2 (5 bases). Germline V gene lookup returns CDR1 SGHDT and CDR2 YYEEEE. The CDR3 is 18 residues long. V was cut by 4 bases and J by 0 bases, with 23 bases left in between. CDR3 sequence (DNA): TGTGCCAGCAGCAAAGAAGGAGGTAAGGGCTACTACTCCTACGAGCAGTACTTC. Protein sequence: CASSKEGGKGYYSYEQYF.

The V and J genes are TRBV19 and TRBJ2-2; D is unclear. V dropped 5 bases and J dropped 5 bases, with 12 bases sitting between them. Germline values: CDR1 LNHDA, CDR2 SQIVND (reference sequence). The CDR3 contains 14 residues. DNA of the CDR3: TGTGCCAGTAGTGGGCAAGCGATAACCGGGGAGCTGTTTTTT. Translated: CASSGQAITGELFF.

This clonotype was detected a few times. The genes are TRBV4-3 and TRBJ2-3; TRBD2 matches 9 bases. The CDR3 is 17 amino acids. Germline CDR1 reads LGHNA; CDR2 reads YSLEER. The ends lost 0 bases at V and 2 bases at J; junction bases unmatched: 6. CDR3 DNA: TGCGCCAGCAGCCAAGATAGGGCGGGAGGGTACACAGATACGCAGTATTTT. It yields the protein CASSQDRAGGYTDTQYF.

V gene TRBV5-5 combines with J gene TRBJ2-1, with D unclear. The CDR3 extends over 12 amino acids. The V gene lost 1 base and the J gene lost 10 bases, with 9 bases spanning the gap. Germline V gives CDR1 SGHKS, CDR2 YYEKEE (reference sequence). CDR3 DNA: TGTGCCAGCAGCTTGTATGAGGTCGAGCAGTTCTTC. Translating it yields CASSLYEVEQFF.